A selection of T cell receptor beta chains follows, all from one sample in a study of T-cell memory formation after mild COVID-19. In TCRdb, the 5' RACE reads were re-called with MiXCR into one record per CDR3 protein. The sample has approximately 250,000 distinct CDR3 sequences, about 16% seen once. Sequenced: PBMCs or a T cell subset sorted from them (not recorded which). These receptors all come from a man aged 18 to 29 who had mild COVID-19 (a few samples of this study predate the infection). Cell type and time point are not known. Each CDR3 is given with its conserved first and last residue. D genes are given only for firm matches. For some rows the clone size is stated as once, few or many, or as a class when expanded; others skip it.

d_gene | abundance | j_gene | v_gene | CDR3nt | CDR3aa
NA | NA | TRBJ1-4 | TRBV3-1 | TGTGCCAGCAGCCAAGGAGGAGGAGAATTCGGGGAACTGTTTTTT | CASSQGGGEFGELFF
NA | NA | TRBJ1-3 | TRBV7-6 | TGTGCCAGCAGCGGTGTGGGCTCTGGAAACACCATATATTTT | CASSGVGSGNTIYF
TRBD2 | NA | TRBJ2-1 | TRBV7-8 | TGTGCCAGCAGCTCCCAGGATTTAGCGGGGGCTTACAATGAGCAGTTCTTC | CASSSQDLAGAYNEQFF
NA | NA | TRBJ2-5 | TRBV29-1 | TGCAGCGTTGAACCCATAGGATCTCAAGAGACCCAGTACTTC | CSVEPIGSQETQYF
TRBD2 | NA | TRBJ2-7 | TRBV27 | TGTGCCAGCCGGGGGGGAATGGGGAACGAGCAGTACTTC | CASRGGMGNEQYF
NA | many | TRBJ2-7 | TRBV9 | TGTGCCAGCAGCCAGACCTACGAGCAGTACTTC | CASSQTYEQYF
TRBD1 | NA | TRBJ1-2 | TRBV29-1 | TGCAGCGTTGCGGACAGGGGCAGTTTGGGCTACACCTTC | CSVADRGSLGYTF
NA | few | TRBJ2-2 | TRBV27 | TGTGCCAGCAGTTTCTCCGCCGTGTCCGGGGAGCTGTTTTTT | CASSFSAVSGELFF
NA | once | TRBJ1-2 | TRBV28 | TGTGCCAGCACTCGAAGGTCCCCCCAAGGCTACACCTTC | CASTRRSPQGYTF
TRBD1 | few | TRBJ1-2 | TRBV6-6 | TGTGCCAGCAATCTCTCCCCCTCCCTAGGGACAGGGGTCTTC | CASNLSPSLGTGVF
NA | few | TRBJ2-3 | TRBV4-1 | TGCGCCAGCAGCCAGGAGGCCCTAGCAGGAATTGCGCAGTATTTT | CASSQEALAGIAQYF
NA | many | TRBJ2-2 | TRBV6-1 | TGTGCCAGCAGTGAACCAAACACCGGGGAGCTGTTTTTT | CASSEPNTGELFF
NA | few | TRBJ2-5 | TRBV4-1 | TGCGCCAGCAGCCAAGACTGGGCCGGTTGGGAGACCCAGTACTTC | CASSQDWAGWETQYF
TRBD2 | few | TRBJ2-2 | TRBV12-5 | TGTGCTAGTGGCAGGACTAGCGGGGGAGACACCGGGGAGCTGTTTTTT | CASGRTSGGDTGELFF
NA | few | TRBJ2-7 | TRBV5-1 | TGCGCCAGCAGCTTGGACAGGAGGGGCTACGAGCAGTACTTC | CASSLDRRGYEQYF
NA | NA | TRBJ1-1 | TRBV3-1 | TGTGCCAGCAGCCAAGTCGGGCAGTTGAACACTGAAGCTTTCTTT | CASSQVGQLNTEAFF
NA | few | TRBJ1-3 | TRBV4-2 | TGTGCCAGCAGCCAGACAAGCTCTGGAAACACCATATATTTT | CASSQTSSGNTIYF
TRBD2 | few | TRBJ2-2 | TRBV2 | TGTGCCAGCAGCCCCGGGGGGGGCGACTACACCGGGGAGCTGTTTTTT | CASSPGGGDYTGELFF
TRBD1 | few | TRBJ1-3 | TRBV7-2 | TGTGCCAGCAGCTTATATGGGACAGGCGTCATTGGAAACACCATATATTTT | CASSLYGTGVIGNTIYF
NA | NA | TRBJ2-3 | TRBV7-2 | TGTGCCAGCAGCTTCCCTACAGGGACGGTGAATACGCAGTATTTT | CASSFPTGTVNTQYF
NA | NA | TRBJ2-5 | TRBV7-2 | TGTGCCAGCAGCCGGAACAGGATACAAGAGACCCAGTACTTC | CASSRNRIQETQYF
TRBD2 | few | TRBJ2-7 | TRBV20-1 | TGCAGTGCTAGCGAGAAGAGAAGCGGGGTGTCCTACGAGCAGTACTTC | CSASEKRSGVSYEQYF
NA | many | TRBJ2-7 | TRBV30 | TGTGCCTGGGGGGACGCCTACGAGCAGTACTTC | CAWGDAYEQYF
TRBD1 | few | TRBJ2-5 | TRBV25-1 | TGTGCCAGCAGTGGACGCTCGGGACAGCAAGAGACCCAGTACTTC | CASSGRSGQQETQYF
NA | many | TRBJ2-1 | TRBV7-9 | TGTGCCAGCAGCCTCTCGATCCGCCGCGAGCAGTTCTTC | CASSLSIRREQFF
NA | few | TRBJ1-6 | TRBV5-4 | TGTGCCAGCAGCTTGGGGTCCCGGGGTTCACCCCTCCACTTT | CASSLGSRGSPLHF
NA | many | TRBJ2-1 | TRBV5-1 | TGCGCCAGCAGCTTAGGGGACAATGAGCAGTTCTTC | CASSLGDNEQFF
NA | NA | TRBJ2-5 | TRBV5-1 | TGCGCCAGCAGCTTGGCCCGCTCTCAAGAGACACAGTACTTC | CASSLARSQETQYF
NA | NA | TRBJ2-5 | TRBV18 | TGTGCCAGCTCCTCTCGGAGGGAAGAGACCCAGTACTTC | CASSSRREETQYF
TRBD1 | few | TRBJ1-6 | TRBV25-1 | TGTGCCAGCAGTGAGGGGACAGGCGGGTCACCCCTCCACTTT | CASSEGTGGSPLHF